Listed below are T cell receptor beta chains from one sample, sequenced in a study of cytomegalovirus exposure and HLA in healthy donors. Some clones are missing from TCRdb's copy, which holds only in-frame ones; the method was immunoSEQ multiplex PCR. The table has about 190,000 clones, approximately 78% seen once. The sequencing sample was made of PBMCs. The receptor source for this set is a male donor in good health and CMV-seronegative. The CDR3 runs from the conserved cysteine through the conserved F or W. A D gene is named only where the DNA matches it firmly. A clone size is listed for some rows: how often the clone was seen (once, few, many), or a class if it is expanded.

j_gene	v_gene	abundance	len	d_gene	CDR3nt	CDR3aa
TRBJ1-2	TRBV10-3	.	15	TRBD1	TGTGCCATCAGTGAGTCCCGAGAGGGGGCAGGTGGCTACACCTTC	CAISESREGAGGYTF
TRBJ2-7	TRBV6-1	once	14	TRBD1	TGTGCCAGCAGTGAATGGACAGGGAGACACGAGCAGTACTTC	CASSEWTGRHEQYF
TRBJ2-7	TRBV28	.	15	.	TGTGCCAGCAGTTTGGCAGGGGCCCCCTCCTACGAGCAGTACTTC	CASSLAGAPSYEQYF
TRBJ1-1	TRBV6-1	few	15	.	TGTGCCAGCGGAACCCCTCGGCGGGGCGGCACTGAAGCTTTCTTT	CASGTPRRGGTEAFF
TRBJ1-2	TRBV7-9	.	16	TRBD1	TGTGCCAGCAGCGCCTTTTCGGACAGGGGATCCTATGGCTACACCTTC	CASSAFSDRGSYGYTF
TRBJ1-6	TRBV9	.	16	.	TGTGCCAGCAGCGTAGCGGCCCTTCCGGCGGGCTCACCCCTCCACTTT	CASSVAALPAGSPLHF
TRBJ2-7	TRBV5-1	once	16	.	TGCGCCAGCAGCTGGGCCCCAGCTAGCGATGGTTACGAGCAGTACTTC	CASSWAPASDGYEQYF
TRBJ1-6	TRBV28	.	15	TRBD1	TGTGCCAGCGGGGGGGACAGGGGGCTTGGTTCACCCCTCCACTTT	CASGGDRGLGSPLHF
TRBJ2-7	TRBV18	.	13	.	TGTGCCAGCTCACCCGAGGCGGCCTACGAGCAGTACTTC	CASSPEAAYEQYF
TRBJ1-6	TRBV2	.	16	.	TGTGCCAGCGTCGCGGACGGGAGCTCCTATAATTCACCCCTCCACTTT	CASVADGSSYNSPLHF
TRBJ1-5	TRBV19	.	16	TRBD1	TGTGCCAGTAGCCCTGACAGGGGTTATAGCAATCAGCCCCAGCATTTT	CASSPDRGYSNQPQHF
TRBJ2-4	TRBV10-3	.	15	.	TGTGCCATCAGTGAGTCTTTGGGGCCGGAAAACATTCAGTACTTC	CAISESLGPENIQYF
TRBJ2-5	TRBV9	once	16	TRBD2	TGTGCCAGCAGCCTCAGTAGCGGGGGGCCTCAAGAGACCCAGTACTTC	CASSLSSGGPQETQYF
TRBJ2-7	TRBV12-1	.	14	.	TGTGCCAGCAGCCCCTGGGGACAGATCTACGAGCAGTACTTC	CASSPWGQIYEQYF
TRBJ1-6	TRBV5-1	many	14	.	TGCGCCAGCAGCTTGGGAGGCGGGGGGTCACCCCTCCACTTT	CASSLGGGGSPLHF
TRBJ2-5	TRBV5-4	.	19	TRBD1	TGTGCCAGCAGCTTGTCCCCGCCTTCCGGGACCATTGACAGGGGGACCCAGTACTTC	CASSLSPPSGTIDRGTQYF
TRBJ2-3	TRBV4-1	.	14	.	TGCGCCAGCAGCCAAGCTAGTAGCACAGATACGCAGTATTTT	CASSQASSTDTQYF
TRBJ1-2	TRBV7-9	.	16	TRBD1	TGTGCCAGCAGCATAAACCGACCGGGACAGGGGATGGGCTACACCTTC	CASSINRPGQGMGYTF
TRBJ2-7	TRBV5-4	.	15	TRBD2	TGTGCCAGCAGCTCCGGACTAGCGGGAGAGGGCGAGCAGTACTTC	CASSSGLAGEGEQYF
TRBJ1-1	TRBV19	.	16	TRBD1	TGTGCCAGTAGGGGGACAGGGGGCGAAAGGGACACTGAAGCTTTCTTT	CASRGTGGERDTEAFF
TRBJ2-7	TRBV5-1	.	14	.	TGCGCCAGCAGCCCCATGAGTTCTACCTACGAGCAGTACTTC	CASSPMSSTYEQYF
TRBJ2-2	TRBV27	.	12	.	TGTGCCAGCAGACAGGGCACTGGGGAGCTGTTTTTT	CASRQGTGELFF
TRBJ1-4	TRBV30	.	15	TRBD1	TGTGCCTGGAGGAACCTCAGGGGGCGCACTGAAAAACTGTTTTTT	CAWRNLRGRTEKLFF
TRBJ2-7	TRBV6-5	.	13	TRBD1	TGTGCCAGCAGCCAGGGACAGAGCTACGAGCAGTACTTC	CASSQGQSYEQYF
TRBJ1-2	TRBV11-2	.	13	.	TGTGCCAGCAGCTCCGAGGCCTTGGATGGCTACACCTTC	CASSSEALDGYTF
TRBJ1-3	TRBV29-1	.	13	.	TGCAGCGTTGAAACTAGCTCTGGAAACACCATATATTTT	CSVETSSGNTIYF
TRBJ2-7	TRBV27	.	14	.	TGTGCCAGCAGTTTCACTTCGACAGGACTCGAAAAGTACTTC	CASSFTSTGLEKYF
TRBJ2-6	TRBV7-9	once	17	TRBD2	TGTGCCAGCAGCGCGACTAGCGGGGTGGGTGGGGCCAACGTCCTGACTTTC	CASSATSGVGGANVLTF
TRBJ2-5	TRBV5-1	few	15	TRBD2	TGCGCCAGCAGCTTCGGGCTAGCGGGAGGGGAGACCCAGTACTTC	CASSFGLAGGETQYF
TRBJ2-1	TRBV9	.	16	TRBD2	TGTGCCAGCAGCGTTGAAATAGCGGGGATCTCGAATGAGCAGTTCTTC	CASSVEIAGISNEQFF
TRBJ2-3	TRBV27	.	14	.	TGTGCCAGCGGCAAACAGGGTACCACAGATACGCAGTATTTT	CASGKQGTTDTQYF
TRBJ2-7	TRBV27	few	14	TRBD2	TGTGCCAGCAGTCCGCGACTAGCCTCCTACGAGCAGTACTTC	CASSPRLASYEQYF
TRBJ1-6	TRBV19	.	14	.	TGTGCCAGTAATCAGGGATGGTTAGGGGAGGCCCTCCACTTT	CASNQGWLGEALHF
TRBJ1-1	TRBV13	.	11	TRBD1	TGTGCCAGCAGCTCCGACAGGGTGAACCTATTT	CASSSDRVNLF
TRBJ1-2	TRBV9	.	13	.	TGTGCCAGCAGTGCAAGTGGTCGGTATGGCTACACCTTC	CASSASGRYGYTF
TRBJ2-3	TRBV20-1	.	10	.	TGCAGTGCTTTAACAGATACGCAGTATTTT	CSALTDTQYF